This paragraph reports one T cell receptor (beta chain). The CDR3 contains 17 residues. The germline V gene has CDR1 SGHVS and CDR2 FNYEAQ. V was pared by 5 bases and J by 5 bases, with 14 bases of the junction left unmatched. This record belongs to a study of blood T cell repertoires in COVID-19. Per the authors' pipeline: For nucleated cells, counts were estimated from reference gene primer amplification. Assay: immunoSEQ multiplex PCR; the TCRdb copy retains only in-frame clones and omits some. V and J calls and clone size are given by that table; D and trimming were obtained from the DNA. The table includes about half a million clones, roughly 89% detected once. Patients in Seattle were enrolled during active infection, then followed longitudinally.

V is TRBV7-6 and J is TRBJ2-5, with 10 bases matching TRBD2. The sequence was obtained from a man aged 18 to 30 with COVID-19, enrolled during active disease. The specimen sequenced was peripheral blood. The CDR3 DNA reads TGTGCCAGCAGCAACCGACTGGGGGCTAGCGGGGGTGAGACCCAGTACTTC. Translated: CASSNRLGASGGETQYF.